This T cell receptor beta chain was retrieved from a study of CD8 T cells in ankylosing spondylitis. This clonotype was seen a few times. Libraries of TCR beta came from quantitative 5'-RACE with molecular barcodes. TCRdb re-called the 5' RACE reads with MiXCR, one entry per CDR3 protein. The sample yields 300,000 to 350,000 distinct CDR3 sequences, around 15% seen once. The V and J ends lost 6 bases and 6 bases, in that order; junction bases with no gene match: 10. The CDR3 is made up of 16 amino acids. This sequence originates from a male donor with ankylosing spondylitis or in good health (not recorded which). The rearrangement joins TRBV12-3 or TRBV12-4 to TRBJ2-2, with 10 bases matching TRBD2. Sequencing input: blood, either unsorted or a sorted T cell fraction (not recorded which). This CDR3 is CASSRTSSGRSGELFF. The CDR3 DNA follows: TGTGCCAGCAGCCGGACGAGTAGCGGGAGGTCCGGGGAGCTGTTTTTT.